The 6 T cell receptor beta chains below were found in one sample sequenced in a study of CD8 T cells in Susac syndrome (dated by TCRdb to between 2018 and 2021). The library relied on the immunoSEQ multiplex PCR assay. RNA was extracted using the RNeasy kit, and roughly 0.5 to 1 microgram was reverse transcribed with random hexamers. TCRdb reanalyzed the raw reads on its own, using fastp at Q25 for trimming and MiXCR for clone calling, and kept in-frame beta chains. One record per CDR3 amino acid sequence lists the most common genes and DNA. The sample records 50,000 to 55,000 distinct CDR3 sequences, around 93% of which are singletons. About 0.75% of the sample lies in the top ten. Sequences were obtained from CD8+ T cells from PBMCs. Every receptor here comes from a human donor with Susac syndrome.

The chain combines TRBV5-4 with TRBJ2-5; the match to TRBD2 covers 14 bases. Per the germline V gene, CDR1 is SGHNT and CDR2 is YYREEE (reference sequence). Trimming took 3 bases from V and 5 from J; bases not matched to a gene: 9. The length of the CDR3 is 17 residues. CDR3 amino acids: CASSSGLAGGLPETQYF. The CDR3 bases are TGTGCCAGCAGCTCCGGACTAGCGGGGGGCCTCCCGGAGACCCAGTACTTC.

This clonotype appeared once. Here the CDR3 reads CASSFASAYEQYF. Here the CDR3 DNA reads TGCGCCAGCAGCTTCGCTAGCGCCTACGAGCAGTACTTC. The rearrangement uses TRBV5-1 and TRBJ2-7; D is perhaps TRBD2 (6 bases). Trimming cost V 2 bases and J 2 bases, with 8 bases left between them. CDR3 length equals 13 residues. Germline-derived CDR1 and CDR2 are SGHRS and YFSETQ.

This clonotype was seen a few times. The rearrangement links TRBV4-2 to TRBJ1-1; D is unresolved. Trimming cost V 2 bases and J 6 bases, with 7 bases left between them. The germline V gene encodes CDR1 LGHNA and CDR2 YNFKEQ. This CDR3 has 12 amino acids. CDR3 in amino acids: CASSQSGPEAFF. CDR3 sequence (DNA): TGTGCCAGCAGCCAATCGGGTCCTGAAGCTTTCTTT.

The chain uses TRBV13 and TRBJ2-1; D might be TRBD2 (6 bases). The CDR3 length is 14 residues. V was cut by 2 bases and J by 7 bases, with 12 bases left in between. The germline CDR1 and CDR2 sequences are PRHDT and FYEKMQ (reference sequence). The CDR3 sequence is CASSLLGGVNEQFF. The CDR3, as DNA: TGTGCCAGCAGCTTATTGGGCGGGGTTAATGAGCAGTTCTTC.

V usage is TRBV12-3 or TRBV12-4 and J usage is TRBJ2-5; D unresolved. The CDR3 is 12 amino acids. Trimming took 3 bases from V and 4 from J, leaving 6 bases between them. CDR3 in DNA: TGTGCCAGCAGTTTCGCCCCAGAGACCCAGTACTTC. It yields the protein CASSFAPETQYF.

CDR3 loop: CSAEGQHMNTEAFF. The CDR3 region has the DNA TGCAGTGCTGAGGGACAGCACATGAACACTGAAGCTTTCTTT. The chain employs TRBV20-1 and TRBJ1-1; 7 bases line up with TRBD1. The length of the CDR3 is 14 residues. V was clipped by 5 bases and J by 0 bases; unmatched bases: 6. CDR1 is DFQATT and CDR2 is SNEGSKA in the germline V gene (reference sequence).